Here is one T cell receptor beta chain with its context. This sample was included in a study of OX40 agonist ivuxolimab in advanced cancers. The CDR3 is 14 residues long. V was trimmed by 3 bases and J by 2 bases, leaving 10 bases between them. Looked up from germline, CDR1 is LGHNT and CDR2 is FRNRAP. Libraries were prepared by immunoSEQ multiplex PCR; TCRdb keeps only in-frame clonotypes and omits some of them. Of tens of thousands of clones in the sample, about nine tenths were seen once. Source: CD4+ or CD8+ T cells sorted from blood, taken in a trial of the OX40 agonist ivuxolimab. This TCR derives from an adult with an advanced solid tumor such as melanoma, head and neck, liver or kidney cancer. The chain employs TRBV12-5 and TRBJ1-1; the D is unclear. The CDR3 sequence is CASGFGRHNTEAFF. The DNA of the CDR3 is TGTGCTAGTGGTTTCGGCAGACACAACACTGAAGCTTTCTTT.